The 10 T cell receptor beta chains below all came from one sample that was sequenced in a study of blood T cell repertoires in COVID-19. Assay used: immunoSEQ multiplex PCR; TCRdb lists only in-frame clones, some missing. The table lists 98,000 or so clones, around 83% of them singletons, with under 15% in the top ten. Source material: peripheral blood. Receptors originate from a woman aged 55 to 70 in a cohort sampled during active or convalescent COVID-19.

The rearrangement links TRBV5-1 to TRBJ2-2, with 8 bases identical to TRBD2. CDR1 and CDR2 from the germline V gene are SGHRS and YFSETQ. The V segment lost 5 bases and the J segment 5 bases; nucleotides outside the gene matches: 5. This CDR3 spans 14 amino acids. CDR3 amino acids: CASRGGTSTGELFF. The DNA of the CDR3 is TGCGCCAGCAGAGGGGGGACTAGTACCGGGGAGCTGTTTTTT. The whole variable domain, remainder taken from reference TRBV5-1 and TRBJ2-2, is KAGVTQTPRYLIKTRGQQVTLSCSPISGHRSVSWYQQTPGQGLQFLFEYFSETQRNKGNFPGRFSGRQFSNSRSEMNVSTLELGDSALYLCASRGGTSTGELFFGEGSRLTVL.

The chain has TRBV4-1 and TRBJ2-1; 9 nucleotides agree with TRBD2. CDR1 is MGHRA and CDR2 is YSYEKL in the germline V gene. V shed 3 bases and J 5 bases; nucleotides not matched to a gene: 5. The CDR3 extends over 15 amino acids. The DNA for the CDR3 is TGCGCCAGCAGCCAGGGGCTAGCGGGAAACAATGAGCAGTTCTTC. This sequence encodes CASSQGLAGNNEQFF.

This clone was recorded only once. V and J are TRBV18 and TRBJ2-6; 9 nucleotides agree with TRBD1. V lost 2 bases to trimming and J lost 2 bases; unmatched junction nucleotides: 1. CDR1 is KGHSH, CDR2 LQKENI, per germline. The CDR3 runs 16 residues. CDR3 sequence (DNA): TGTGCCAGCTCACCAACAGGGGGCCCTGGGGCCAACGTCCTGACTTTC. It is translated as CASSPTGGPGANVLTF.

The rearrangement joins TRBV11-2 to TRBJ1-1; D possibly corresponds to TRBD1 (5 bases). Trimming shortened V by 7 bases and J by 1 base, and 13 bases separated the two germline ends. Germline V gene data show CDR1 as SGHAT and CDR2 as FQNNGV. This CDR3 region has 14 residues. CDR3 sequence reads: CASNIGGRNTEAFF. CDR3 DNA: TGTGCCAGCAACATCGGGGGGAGGAACACTGAAGCTTTCTTT.

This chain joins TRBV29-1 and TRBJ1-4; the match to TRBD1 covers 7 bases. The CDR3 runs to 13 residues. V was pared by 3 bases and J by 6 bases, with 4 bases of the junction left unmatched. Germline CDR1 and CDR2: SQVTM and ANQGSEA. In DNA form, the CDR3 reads TGCAGCGTTGACAGGGGGTGGGATGAAAAACTGTTTTTT. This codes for CSVDRGWDEKLFF.

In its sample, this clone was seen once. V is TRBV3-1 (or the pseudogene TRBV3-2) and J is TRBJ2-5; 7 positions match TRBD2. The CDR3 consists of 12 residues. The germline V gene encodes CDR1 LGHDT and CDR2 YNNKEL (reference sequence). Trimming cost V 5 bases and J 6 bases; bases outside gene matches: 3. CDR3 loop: CASSGDYKTQYF. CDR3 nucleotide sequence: TGTGCCAGCAGCGGGGACTACAAGACCCAGTACTTC.

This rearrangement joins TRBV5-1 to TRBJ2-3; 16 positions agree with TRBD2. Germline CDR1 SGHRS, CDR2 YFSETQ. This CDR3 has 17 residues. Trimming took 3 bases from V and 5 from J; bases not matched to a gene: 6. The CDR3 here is CASSSGTSGGAEDTQYF. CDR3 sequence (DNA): TGCGCCAGCAGCTCCGGGACTAGCGGGGGGGCGGAAGATACGCAGTATTTT. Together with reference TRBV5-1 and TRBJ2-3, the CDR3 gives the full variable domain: KAGVTQTPRYLIKTRGQQVTLSCSPISGHRSVSWYQQTPGQGLQFLFEYFSETQRNKGNFPGRFSGRQFSNSRSEMNVSTLELGDSALYLCASSSGTSGGAEDTQYFGPGTRLTVL.

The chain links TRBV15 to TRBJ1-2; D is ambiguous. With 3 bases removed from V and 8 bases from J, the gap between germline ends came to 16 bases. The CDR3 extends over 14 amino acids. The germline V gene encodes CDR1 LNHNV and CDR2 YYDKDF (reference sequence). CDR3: CATSSRGGGNGYTF. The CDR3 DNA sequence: TGTGCCACCAGCAGTCGGGGTGGAGGGAACGGCTACACCTTC.

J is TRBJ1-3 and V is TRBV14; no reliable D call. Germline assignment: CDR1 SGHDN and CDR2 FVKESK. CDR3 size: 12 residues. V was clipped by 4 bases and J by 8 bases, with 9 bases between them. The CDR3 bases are TGTGCCAGCAGCCTTCTAGATGACACCATATATTTT. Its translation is CASSLLDDTIYF.

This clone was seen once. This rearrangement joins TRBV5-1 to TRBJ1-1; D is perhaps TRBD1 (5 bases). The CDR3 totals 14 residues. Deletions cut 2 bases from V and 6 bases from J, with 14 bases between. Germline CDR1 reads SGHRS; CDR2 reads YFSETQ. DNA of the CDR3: TGCGCCAGCAGCTTCTGGCAGGGCGATTCTGAAGCTTTCTTT. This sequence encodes CASSFWQGDSEAFF.